Listed below are T cell receptor beta chains from one sample, sequenced in a study of blood T cell repertoires in COVID-19. Libraries were prepared by immunoSEQ multiplex PCR; TCRdb keeps only in-frame clonotypes and omits some of them. Of under 300,000 clones in the sample, about 83% were seen once. The sequenced sample was peripheral blood. All receptors derive from a man aged 25-40 years who had recovered from COVID-19. Each CDR3 is given with its conserved first and last residue. The D gene is left open where the match is weak. Not all rows give a size; the values are once, few, many and, for expanded clones, a class.

CDR3 DNA,CDR3 protein,J gene,V gene,D gene,clone size
TGCGCCAGCAGCCAAGGGGGGTCTAGCGGGGTGCGAGAGCAGTTCTTC,CASSQGGSSGVREQFF,TRBJ2-1,TRBV4-1,TRBD2,once
TGTGCCAGCAGCGTCGGCGGGGGGGGCTACAATGAGCAGTTCTTC,CASSVGGGGYNEQFF,TRBJ2-1,TRBV9,TRBD2,-
TGTGCCAGCACCTCCTTGGGGCAGGGGAATACGCCCCAGCATTTT,CASTSLGQGNTPQHF,TRBJ1-5,TRBV2,-,-
TGTGCCAGCAGTTACTCGGGACTACTTGGAGAGACCCAGTACTTC,CASSYSGLLGETQYF,TRBJ2-5,TRBV6-5,TRBD2,once
TGTGCCAGCAGTTACACACAGGGCCACGAGCAGTACTTC,CASSYTQGHEQYF,TRBJ2-7,TRBV6-5,-,few
TGTGCCAGCTCACCACCCCGAGACAGGGCCGGATCTGGAAACACCATATATTTT,CASSPPRDRAGSGNTIYF,TRBJ1-3,TRBV18,TRBD1,-
TGTGCCAGCAGCAGAGAGGACAGGGGGACTTATACTAGCGGGGGGCCTAGCACAGATACGCAGTATTTT,CASSREDRGTYTSGGPSTDTQYF,TRBJ2-3,TRBV21-1,-,-
TGTGCCAGCAGCTTCGGGCAGGGAGAGACCCAGTACTTC,CASSFGQGETQYF,TRBJ2-5,TRBV7-9,-,-
TGTGCCAGCAGCCCCCAGGGTCACAGGACAGATACGCAGTATTTT,CASSPQGHRTDTQYF,TRBJ2-3,TRBV7-9,-,-
TGTGCCATCAGTGAGAATCGGATGAGGAACTATGGCTACACCTTC,CAISENRMRNYGYTF,TRBJ1-2,TRBV10-3,-,many
TGTGCCAGCAGCAAAGCGCTGCAGGCCATAGGGGAGCTGTTTTTT,CASSKALQAIGELFF,TRBJ2-2,TRBV21-1,-,-
TGTGCCAGCAGCCAAGAAGGGGCAGGGTATCAGCCCCAGCATTTT,CASSQEGAGYQPQHF,TRBJ1-5,TRBV4-2,-,-
TGTGCCAGCAGCCAGACAGGCAATGAGCAGTTCTTC,CASSQTGNEQFF,TRBJ2-1,TRBV6-6,-,once
TGTGCCAGCAGCTTATACCACGACTCGTTCGCTCTGTCGAACGAGCAGTACTTC,CASSLYHDSFALSNEQYF,TRBJ2-7,TRBV7-8,-,-
TGTGCCAGTAGTATAGTTGGATTGCGGGGGAACACTGAAGCTTTCTTT,CASSIVGLRGNTEAFF,TRBJ1-1,TRBV19,-,-
TGTGCCAGCAGCCGTAAAGTTCTAGGGGGCGAAGATTATGGCTACACCTTC,CASSRKVLGGEDYGYTF,TRBJ1-2,TRBV5-4,TRBD1,-
TGTGCCAGCAGTAACGGACAGGGGCGCGCGTCTGAAGCTTTCTTT,CASSNGQGRASEAFF,TRBJ1-1,TRBV6-2/TRBV6-3,TRBD1,once
TGTGCCAGTAGTATAGCCAGTGGCGGACTTTCCTACGAGCAGTACTTC,CASSIASGGLSYEQYF,TRBJ2-7,TRBV19,-,once
TGTGCCAGCACTACAACCCCAGGAATGGCCTCTGGGGCCAACGTCCTGACTTTC,CASTTTPGMASGANVLTF,TRBJ2-6,TRBV6-9,-,-
TGTGCCAGCAGTTTTAGAGGGCAAGAGACCCAGTACTTC,CASSFRGQETQYF,TRBJ2-5,TRBV12-3/TRBV12-4,-,-
TGTGCCAGCAGTGGGGGACAGGTTTCTAAGGATGAAAAACTGTTTTTT,CASSGGQVSKDEKLFF,TRBJ1-4,TRBV3-1/TRBV3-2,TRBD1,-
TGTGCCAGCATCAAGGGAACAGGGGGGAACACTGAAGCTTTCTTT,CASIKGTGGNTEAFF,TRBJ1-1,TRBV2,TRBD1,-
TGTGCCAGCAGCTTCTATGCGGGACTAGCGGGGGGGCGAGGCACAGATACGCAGTATTTT,CASSFYAGLAGGRGTDTQYF,TRBJ2-3,TRBV27,TRBD2,-
TGCAGCGCCTCAGGGGAGGGAGGACTCACTGAAGCTTTCTTT,CSASGEGGLTEAFF,TRBJ1-1,TRBV29-1,-,few
TGTGCCAGCAGCTTAGCCTGGACAGCTCTCACTGAAGCTTTCTTT,CASSLAWTALTEAFF,TRBJ1-1,TRBV7-2,-,-
TGTGCCAGCATTAAACGGCAGGGCAGGAAGAATGAAAAACTGTTTTTT,CASIKRQGRKNEKLFF,TRBJ1-4,TRBV5-8,-,-
TGCGCCAGCAGCCAAGTCGGGTACGAGCAGTACTTC,CASSQVGYEQYF,TRBJ2-7,TRBV4-1,-,-
TGTGCCAGCAGCTTTGGGACAGCCTATGGCTACACCTTC,CASSFGTAYGYTF,TRBJ1-2,TRBV12-3/TRBV12-4,TRBD1,-
TGTGCCAGCAGTTACACGGCAGGGGGCACCGGGGAGCTGTTTTTT,CASSYTAGGTGELFF,TRBJ2-2,TRBV6-5,TRBD1,-
TGTGCCAGTAGTATAGTCCCAGGGGTTAACACTGAAGCTTTCTTT,CASSIVPGVNTEAFF,TRBJ1-1,TRBV19,-,-
TGTGCCAGCTCACCGAAACCGGGACAGGGCGACAATGAGCAGTTCTTC,CASSPKPGQGDNEQFF,TRBJ2-1,TRBV18,TRBD1,-
TGCGCCAGCAGCCAAGAACCGGGAGTTGCTGAAGCTTTCTTT,CASSQEPGVAEAFF,TRBJ1-1,TRBV4-1,-,-
TGTGCCAGCAGTTACTCTGGCCCGTCCTTCGATGGCTACACCTTC,CASSYSGPSFDGYTF,TRBJ1-2,TRBV6-5,-,-
TGTGCCATCAGGACCTCTGACAGGGCATCACCCCTCCACTTT,CAIRTSDRASPLHF,TRBJ1-6,TRBV10-3,TRBD1,-
TGTGCCACCAGTGAGATGGACAGGGCCACCGGGGAGCTGTTTTTT,CATSEMDRATGELFF,TRBJ2-2,TRBV24-1,TRBD1,-
TGTGCCAGCAGTGAAGCAATTGGTATAGGGGGCGAGTATAGGCCCCAGCATTTT,CASSEAIGIGGEYRPQHF,TRBJ1-5,TRBV6-1,TRBD1,-
TGTGCCAGCAGCTCATCGACTGGCTTCACCGGGGAGCTGTTTTTT,CASSSSTGFTGELFF,TRBJ2-2,TRBV28,-,-
TGTGCCAGTAGTATTCGGCTCGGGGGGGGAAACACCGGGGAGCTGTTTTTT,CASSIRLGGGNTGELFF,TRBJ2-2,TRBV19,TRBD2,-
TGCGCCAGCAGCGGGGGGGCAATACCTAGTTCCTATAATTCACCCCTCCACTTT,CASSGGAIPSSYNSPLHF,TRBJ1-6,TRBV5-5,-,-
TGTGCCACCAGTGATTCCTGGACAGGGGGCTTTACTAGCACAGATACGCAGTATTTT,CATSDSWTGGFTSTDTQYF,TRBJ2-3,TRBV24-1,TRBD1,-